This entry lists 31 T cell receptor beta chains sequenced from one sample in a study of OX40 agonist ivuxolimab in advanced cancers. Using immunoSEQ multiplex PCR, the repertoire was profiled, and TCRdb retains in-frame clones only, with some absent. The data show over 50,000 clones, roughly 80% seen once. This sample comprised CD4+ or CD8+ T cells sorted from blood, obtained in a trial of the OX40 agonist ivuxolimab. Receptors were obtained from an adult with an advanced solid tumor such as melanoma, head and neck, liver or kidney cancer.

CDR3 in amino acids: CASSLEVVRAEAFF. The CDR3 DNA follows: TGTGCCAGCAGCTTAGAGGTAGTCCGGGCTGAAGCTTTCTTT. The chain is built from TRBV7-2 and TRBJ1-1; D remains unclear. Trimming cost V 1 base and J 6 bases, with 12 bases left between them. This CDR3 has 14 residues. Germline CDR1 and CDR2: SGHTA and FQGNSA.

This clone was detected only once. The chain combines TRBV10-3 with TRBJ1-1; D is undetermined. CDR1 is ENHRY and CDR2 is SYGVKD in the germline V gene. This CDR3 spans 12 amino acids. Trimming pared 7 bases from V and 5 bases from J, leaving 11 bases between. The CDR3 DNA sequence: TGTGCCATCACCGGAGGAGAGACTGAAGCTTTCTTT. Protein: CAITGGETEAFF.

The J gene is TRBJ1-6, the V gene TRBV2; D is perhaps TRBD1 (5 bases). Germline V gene data show CDR1 as SNHLY and CDR2 as FYNNEI. The CDR3 consists of 15 residues. The ends were cut back, 6 bases at V and 2 bases at J, with 11 bases in the middle. The CDR3 loop reads CASRAGGAYNSPLHF. As DNA, the CDR3 is TGTGCCAGCAGGGCGGGGGGAGCCTATAATTCACCCCTCCACTTT.

V gene TRBV19 combines with J gene TRBJ1-1, with 8 bases lining up with TRBD1. This CDR3 has 14 amino acids. V dropped 6 bases and J dropped 1; count of bases not matched to a gene: 4. CDR1 LNHDA and CDR2 SQIVND come from the germline V gene (reference sequence). CDR3 sequence reads: CASSPTGANTEAFF. CDR3 coding DNA: TGTGCCAGTAGCCCGACAGGGGCGAACACTGAAGCTTTCTTT. Drawing the rest from reference TRBV19 and TRBJ1-1, the complete variable domain is DGGITQSPKYLFRKEGQNVTLSCEQNLNHDAMYWYRQDPGQGLRLIYYSQIVNDFQKGDIAEGYSVSREKKESFPLTVTSAQKNPTAFYLCASSPTGANTEAFFGQGTRLTVV.

V and J are TRBV5-4 and TRBJ2-6, with TRBD2 matching 7 bases. Germline CDR1 and CDR2: SGHNT and YYREEE (reference sequence). The CDR3 runs to 19 residues. Trimming removed 0 bases from V and 4 bases from J; junction bases left unmatched: 13. As DNA, the CDR3 is TGTGCCAGCAGCTTGGGCGGGGGAGCCAAAGGTCTCGGGGCCAACGTCCTGACTTTC. Translating gives CASSLGGGAKGLGANVLTF.

The gene calls are TRBV29-1 and TRBJ2-3, with D uncertain. The CDR3 extends over 13 amino acids. Germline V gives CDR1 SQVTM, CDR2 ANQGSEA. Trimming pared 6 bases from V and 2 bases from J, leaving 12 bases between. DNA of the CDR3: TGCAGCGTGGACGTGGGGTACACAGATACGCAGTATTTT. Its protein product is CSVDVGYTDTQYF.

V gene TRBV9 combines with J gene TRBJ2-3; perhaps D is TRBD1 or TRBD2 (5 bases each). In germline, CDR1 is SGDLS, CDR2 YYNGEE. This CDR3 has 13 amino acids. Trimming pared 4 bases from V and 7 bases from J, leaving 13 bases between. The CDR3 bases are TGTGCCAGCAGCCCGTCGGGACGTTATACGCAGTATTTT. Translated: CASSPSGRYTQYF.

V and J are TRBV19 and TRBJ2-7, with 7 bases matching TRBD1. Looked up from germline, CDR1 is LNHDA and CDR2 is SQIVND (reference sequence). V dropped 3 bases and J dropped 4; count of bases not matched to a gene: 9. The CDR3 runs 15 residues. The CDR3 sequence is CASSIMAGGTYEQYF. Here the CDR3 DNA reads TGTGCCAGTAGTATTATGGCAGGGGGAACATACGAGCAGTACTTC.

This chain connects TRBV7-3 to TRBJ2-1, with 9 bases fitting TRBD1. With 5 bases clipped from V and 1 base from J, the junction kept 15 bases outside the gene matches. The length of the CDR3 is 19 residues. In germline, CDR1 is SGHTA, CDR2 FQGTGA. CDR3 loop: CASSPQGTGNLGSYNEQFF. The CDR3 nucleotides are TGTGCCAGCAGCCCCCAAGGGACAGGGAACCTCGGTTCCTACAATGAGCAGTTCTTC.

J is TRBJ2-7 and V is TRBV9; possibly TRBD1 for D (6 bases). This CDR3 region has 13 residues. Per the germline V gene, CDR1 is SGDLS and CDR2 is YYNGEE. V shed 3 bases and J shed 6 bases, with 13 bases lying between them. The CDR3 bases are TGTGCCAGCAGCGCAACCGGGACAACCGAGCAGTACTTC. Translating it yields CASSATGTTEQYF.

V is TRBV10-3 and J is TRBJ2-3; D ambiguous. V gave up 4 bases and J gave up 2 bases, with 10 bases separating them. The CDR3 has 14 residues. Germline V gene data show CDR1 as ENHRY and CDR2 as SYGVKD. The CDR3 loop is CAISGTAATDTQYF. CDR3 nucleotide sequence: TGTGCCATCAGTGGGACCGCGGCCACAGATACGCAGTATTTT.

This clone was recorded once. The chain links TRBV29-1 to TRBJ2-3, with TRBD2 matching 11 bases. Trimming removed 1 base from V and 6 bases from J; junction bases left unmatched: 9. The germline gives CDR1 SQVTM, CDR2 ANQGSEA. The CDR3 totals 16 residues. The CDR3 nucleotides read TGCAGCGTTGAAGGGGCCCTAGCGGGGGGAGGTGATACGCAGTATTTT. Encoded protein: CSVEGALAGGGDTQYF.

This sequence joins TRBV5-1 and TRBJ2-3; TRBD1 matches 8 bases. The CDR3 loop spans 15 amino acids. From germline, CDR1 is SGHRS and CDR2 YFSETQ. J gave up 4 bases and V 4 bases, and 8 bases lay outside the gene matches. For the CDR3, the DNA is TGCGCCAGCAGCGTACAGGGGGGTAAATCAGATACGCAGTATTTT. Translation: CASSVQGGKSDTQYF.

The chain recombines TRBV5-6 with TRBJ2-3; D possibly corresponds to TRBD2 (5 bases). The germline V gene has CDR1 SGHDT and CDR2 YYEEEE. The CDR3 totals 14 residues. V was trimmed by 3 bases and J by 2 bases, leaving 10 bases between them. In nucleotides, the CDR3 is TGTGCCAGCAGCTCCAAGCGGATCACAGATACGCAGTATTTT. This gives the protein CASSSKRITDTQYF.

This sequence joins TRBV18 and TRBJ2-7, with 7 positions matching TRBD2. V dropped 0 bases and J dropped 1; count of bases not matched to a gene: 0. There are 14 residues in the CDR3. Germline lookup yields CDR1 KGHSH and CDR2 LQKENI. The CDR3 DNA sequence: TGTGCCAGCTCACCACCCGGGGGGTCCTACGAGCAGTACTTC. Protein sequence: CASSPPGGSYEQYF.

The chain uses TRBV28 and TRBJ1-5; tentatively, D is TRBD1 (5 bases). This CDR3 has 15 amino acids. Germline CDR1 reads MDHEN; CDR2 reads SYDVKM. V was clipped by 4 bases and J by 2 bases, with 12 bases between them. CDR3 nucleotide sequence: TGTGCCAGCAGTTCCTTTGGGGGACGCAATCAGCCCCAGCATTTT. This codes for CASSSFGGRNQPQHF.

The V and J genes are TRBV30 and TRBJ2-7; D might be TRBD1 or TRBD2, each matching 5 bases. This CDR3 has 15 residues. Germline lookup yields CDR1 GTSNPN and CDR2 SVGIG (reference sequence). V lost 0 bases to trimming and J lost 2 bases, with 14 bases between them. The CDR3 loop reads CAWSVPRDRAYEQYF. The CDR3 DNA sequence: TGTGCCTGGAGTGTACCCCGGGACCGAGCCTACGAGCAGTACTTC.

The table lists this clone with a few counts. The chain couples TRBV4-2 to TRBJ1-3; no clear D gene. CDR3 size: 15 residues. CDR1 and CDR2 (germline): LGHNA, YNFKEQ. The V end was cut by 1 base, the J end by 6 bases, with 13 bases between. For the CDR3, the DNA is TGTGCCAGCAGCCAAGCCCTCACGGTGCCAAACACCATATATTTT. Its protein is CASSQALTVPNTIYF.

CDR3 DNA sequence: TGTGCCAGCAGCTTAGGGCAGGCTTTTACAAGGACCCAGTACTTC. It yields the protein CASSLGQAFTRTQYF. The V and J genes are TRBV7-2 and TRBJ2-5; D call uncertain. The V gene lost 1 base and the J gene lost 7 bases, with 16 bases spanning the gap. Germline-derived CDR1 and CDR2 are SGHTA and FQGNSA. The CDR3 contains 15 residues.

The rearrangement uses TRBV6-5 and TRBJ1-2; no definite D call. V was clipped by 0 bases and J by 0 bases, with 8 bases between them. Per the germline V gene, CDR1 is MNHEY and CDR2 is SVGAGI. The CDR3 is 15 residues long. This CDR3 reads CASSYSGVSNYGYTF. CDR3 nucleotide sequence: TGTGCCAGCAGTTACTCGGGAGTCTCTAACTATGGCTACACCTTC.

The V call is TRBV29-1, the J call TRBJ2-6, with D unresolved. Trimming removed 1 base from V and 0 bases from J, with 13 bases in between. Looked up from germline, CDR1 is SQVTM and CDR2 is ANQGSEA. The CDR3 is 17 residues long. The CDR3, as DNA: TGCAGCGTTGAAGTGTTCATCGGATTCTCTGGGGCCAACGTCCTGACTTTC. Protein: CSVEVFIGFSGANVLTF.

This CDR3 is CASSLSTREPQHF. The CDR3 bases are TGTGCCAGCAGTTTATCGACCCGGGAGCCCCAGCATTTT. V usage is TRBV27 and J usage is TRBJ1-5; D uncertain. This CDR3 contains 13 residues. Germline V gene sequence: CDR1 MNHEY, CDR2 SMNVEV (reference sequence). V was shortened by 0 bases and J by 8 bases, with 8 bases between the two germline ends.

This clone was recorded only once. The chain combines TRBV5-1 with TRBJ2-5, with 10 bases matching TRBD1. CDR1 and CDR2 (germline): SGHRS, YFSETQ. Unmatched junction bases numbered 7, after V lost 0 bases and J lost 5 bases. The CDR3 sequence is 16 residues long. In DNA form, the CDR3 reads TGCGCCAGCAGCTTGGTTGCCGGGACAGGGGACGAGACCCAGTACTTC. This encodes CASSLVAGTGDETQYF.

The V call is TRBV6-1, the J call TRBJ1-3, with D possibly being TRBD1 (5 bases). Germline-derived CDR1 and CDR2 are MNHNS and SASEGT. The V end was cut by 2 bases, the J end by 5 bases, with 28 bases between. The CDR3 has 20 amino acids. In DNA, the CDR3 is TGTGCCAGCAGTGAATCTCCCCGAGACCGTCGGGCAGGGCGCAGAAACACCATATATTTT. It is translated as CASSESPRDRRAGRRNTIYF.

This sequence joins TRBV18 and TRBJ2-3; 8 nucleotides agree with TRBD1. The germline V gene encodes CDR1 KGHSH and CDR2 LQKENI. The CDR3 extends over 15 amino acids. V shed 4 bases and J 5 bases; nucleotides not matched to a gene: 8. Here the CDR3 DNA reads TGTGCCAGCTCACATCGGACAGGGCAGGGAGATACGCAGTATTTT. Protein: CASSHRTGQGDTQYF.

CDR3 protein: CASSKGQTLNYGYTF. The CDR3 coding sequence is TGTGCCAGCAGCAAGGGACAGACGTTGAACTATGGCTACACCTTC. J is TRBJ1-2 and V is TRBV7-9; TRBD1 matches at 7 bases. Germline loops: CDR1 SEHNR, CDR2 FQNEAQ (reference sequence). After removal of 5 bases from V and 2 bases from J, the junction contained 8 bases not matched to a gene. The CDR3 extends over 15 amino acids.

The chain employs TRBV18 and TRBJ1-5; D unclear. Trimming shortened V by 3 bases and J by 3 bases, and 9 bases separated the two germline ends. The CDR3 loop spans 14 amino acids. CDR1 KGHSH and CDR2 LQKENI come from the germline V gene. In DNA form, the CDR3 reads TGTGCCAGCTCACCGGGCCATCTCAATCAGCCCCAGCATTTT. Translating it yields CASSPGHLNQPQHF.

J is TRBJ1-2 and V is TRBV20-1; D remains ambiguous. CDR3 length: 10 residues. Germline V lookup: CDR1 DFQATT, CDR2 SNEGSKA (reference sequence). The V and J ends lost 6 bases and 8 bases respectively, with 10 bases between them. CDR3 loop: CSALPGGYTF. CDR3 DNA sequence: TGCAGTGCCCTCCCTGGGGGCTACACCTTC.

The gene calls are TRBV28 and TRBJ2-7; TRBD2 matches 11 bases. Unmatched junction bases numbered 8, after V lost 6 bases and J lost 4 bases. Per the germline V gene, CDR1 is MDHEN and CDR2 is SYDVKM. This CDR3 comprises 15 residues. CDR3 residues: CASSRGTSGSYEQYF. CDR3 bases: TGTGCCAGCAGCCGCGGGACTAGCGGTTCTTACGAGCAGTACTTC.

The V and J genes are TRBV30 and TRBJ1-2; TRBD1 matches 9 bases. The germline CDR1 and CDR2 sequences are GTSNPN and SVGIG (reference sequence). The V gene end was trimmed by 4 bases and the J gene end by 4 bases; junction bases not matched to a gene: 4. The CDR3 has 13 residues. The chain's CDR3 is CAWTRTGVYGYTF. CDR3 nucleotides: TGTGCCTGGACTCGGACAGGGGTCTATGGCTACACCTTC.

This clone turned up a few times. The rearrangement links TRBV7-7 to TRBJ2-5; 7 bases map to TRBD2. CDR1 is SSHAT and CDR2 is FNYEAQ in the germline V gene (reference sequence). The CDR3 length is 12 residues. CDR3 sequence: CASRGDSETQYF. The CDR3 nucleotides read TGTGCTAGCCGGGGGGACTCAGAGACCCAGTACTTC.